A single sample gave rise to the 28 T cell receptor beta chains below, sequenced in a study of cytomegalovirus exposure and HLA in healthy donors. With 60 Vbeta and 13 Jbeta primers, the PCR was carried out. Profiled with immunoSEQ multiplex PCR; TCRdb holds only in-frame clones, not every one. Of approximately 150,000 clones listed, 80% are singletons. Material for sequencing was PBMCs. All receptors derive from a human donor in good health.

The V and J genes are TRBV6-5 and TRBJ2-2; D possibly corresponds to TRBD1 (6 bases). The length of the CDR3 is 15 residues. Trimming stripped 6 bases from V and 2 bases from J, with 13 bases between. CDR1 MNHEY and CDR2 SVGAGI come from the germline V gene. The DNA of the CDR3 is TGTGCCAGCAGGTTCAGAGGGACAAACACCGGGGAGCTGTTTTTT. Encoded protein: CASRFRGTNTGELFF.

J is TRBJ1-1 and V is TRBV19; possible D gene TRBD1, 5 bases. The ends were cut back, 3 bases at V and 0 bases at J, with 8 bases in the middle. CDR3 length equals 14 residues. In germline, CDR1 is LNHDA, CDR2 SQIVND (reference sequence). The DNA of the CDR3 is TGTGCCAGTAGTATGCAGGGCTTGAACACTGAAGCTTTCTTT. Translated, it gives CASSMQGLNTEAFF.

J is TRBJ2-5 and V is TRBV7-9, with 7 bases identical to TRBD1. The length of the CDR3 is 13 residues. The V segment lost 5 bases and the J segment 2 bases; nucleotides outside the gene matches: 2. Germline V lookup: CDR1 SEHNR, CDR2 FQNEAQ (reference sequence). CDR3 bases: TGTGCCAGCAGCCCGGGACAGCAAGAGACCCAGTACTTC. Protein product: CASSPGQQETQYF.

Only one count was recorded for this clone. Here the CDR3 DNA reads TGCGCCAGCAGCTTGCAAAACGGGGGGGCGGGTGAGCAGTTCTTC. Translated, it gives CASSLQNGGAGEQFF. V gene TRBV5-1 combines with J gene TRBJ2-1, with 8 nucleotides matching TRBD2. The germline V gene has CDR1 SGHRS and CDR2 YFSETQ. The CDR3 has 15 residues. V lost 1 base, J lost 9 bases, and 9 bases stayed unmatched.

The chain recombines TRBV28 with TRBJ1-1; no reliable D call. The CDR3 consists of 13 residues. Deletions cut 7 bases from V and 4 bases from J, with 13 bases between. Germline V gene lookup returns CDR1 MDHEN and CDR2 SYDVKM. CDR3 protein: CASTGIGITEAFF. The CDR3 nucleotides read TGTGCCAGCACGGGGATTGGGATCACTGAAGCTTTCTTT.

The chain uses TRBV6-5 and TRBJ2-5; 7 bases agree with TRBD1. Per germline, CDR1 MNHEY and CDR2 SVGAGI. Trimming removed 6 bases from V and 2 bases from J; junction bases left unmatched: 3. This CDR3 is built from 13 residues. As DNA, the CDR3 is TGTGCCAGCAGCCGGGACAGACAAGAGACCCAGTACTTC. This encodes CASSRDRQETQYF.

This chain uses TRBV7-2 with TRBJ2-7; perhaps TRBD1 as D (6 bases). Germline-derived CDR1 and CDR2 are SGHTA and FQGNSA. The CDR3 covers 14 residues. Trimming stripped 3 bases from V and 2 bases from J, with 11 bases between. Written as DNA, the CDR3 is TGTGCCAGCAGCTTCTCGACAGGCCCCTACGAGCAGTACTTC. It translates to CASSFSTGPYEQYF.

This clone was detected only a few times. The chain recombines TRBV6-1 with TRBJ1-6; the D gene is possibly TRBD1 (5 bases). The CDR3 runs 19 residues. Trimming removed 1 base at V and 1 base at J, with 17 bases between. Germline lookup yields CDR1 MNHNS and CDR2 SASEGT. The CDR3 nucleotides read TGTGCCAGCAGTGAAGTGTCAGGGATTGTTCGTTCCTATAATTCACCCCTCCACTTT. It is translated as CASSEVSGIVRSYNSPLHF.

The V call is TRBV11-2, the J call TRBJ1-1, with 7 bases identical to TRBD1. The germline V gene encodes CDR1 SGHAT and CDR2 FQNNGV. This CDR3 region has 15 residues. The J segment lost 2 bases and the V segment lost 2 bases, leaving 5 bases of the junction unmatched. CDR3 loop: CASSLNRDSNTEAFF. CDR3 DNA: TGTGCCAGCAGCTTAAACCGGGACAGCAACACTGAAGCTTTCTTT. The whole variable domain, remainder taken from reference TRBV11-2 and TRBJ1-1, is EAGVAQSPRYKIIEKRQSVAFWCNPISGHATLYWYQQILGQGPKLLIQFQNNGVVDDSQLPKDRFSAERLKGVDSTLKIQPAKLEDSAVYLCASSLNRDSNTEAFFGQGTRLTVV.

CDR3 sequence reads: CSSGRGGSEAFF. DNA for the CDR3: TGCAGCTCCGGACGGGGTGGGAGTGAAGCTTTCTTT. This chain connects TRBV29-1 to TRBJ1-1, with unresolved D. This CDR3 comprises 12 residues. The germline V gene encodes CDR1 SQVTM and CDR2 ANQGSEA. Trimming took off 8 bases at V and 7 bases at J, with 17 bases between the two ends.

The chain couples TRBV11-2 to TRBJ1-4; TRBD1 matches 8 bases. The CDR3 has 15 amino acids. The ends lost 5 bases at V and 5 bases at J; junction bases unmatched: 7. Germline V gene sequence: CDR1 SGHAT, CDR2 FQNNGV. The CDR3 coding sequence is TGTGCCAGCAGCCCGACAGGGGTTGGAAATGAAAAACTGTTTTTT. Protein sequence: CASSPTGVGNEKLFF.

This chain uses TRBV2 with TRBJ2-5; D may be TRBD1 (5 bases). The CDR3 consists of 14 residues. Germline V CDR1 and CDR2: SNHLY, FYNNEI. V gave up 3 bases and J gave up 0 bases, with 8 bases separating them. The CDR3 coding sequence is TGTGCCAGCAGTGAGACAGTGTACCAAGAGACCCAGTACTTC. Translation gives CASSETVYQETQYF.

This clone was counted between two and nine times. This chain uses TRBV5-1 with TRBJ2-6; D ambiguous. The germline V gene has CDR1 SGHRS and CDR2 YFSETQ. V gave up 4 bases and J gave up 0 bases, with 8 bases separating them. There are 15 residues in the CDR3. The CDR3 here is CASSPFFSGANVLTF. CDR3 DNA sequence: TGCGCCAGCAGCCCGTTTTTCTCTGGGGCCAACGTCCTGACTTTC.

The J gene is TRBJ2-3, the V gene TRBV4-1; TRBD2 agrees at 10 bases. Germline V gene lookup returns CDR1 MGHRA and CDR2 YSYEKL. The CDR3 totals 14 residues. J was trimmed by 4 bases and V by 6 bases; bases with no gene match: 4. CDR3 loop: CASSLGTSADTQYF. CDR3 coding DNA: TGCGCCAGCAGTCTGGGGACTAGCGCAGATACGCAGTATTTT.

The CDR3 reads CASTPQGGTEAFF. The CDR3 DNA sequence: TGTGCCAGCACCCCACAGGGGGGTACTGAAGCTTTCTTT. The rearrangement joins TRBV6-5 to TRBJ1-1, with 8 bases that match TRBD1. The CDR3 has 13 residues. V lost 7 bases and J lost 5; bases outside the gene matches: 6. The germline CDR1 and CDR2 sequences are MNHEY and SVGAGI.

V usage is TRBV5-1 and J usage is TRBJ2-7, with a weak D call TRBD2 (6 bases). This CDR3 is 14 amino acids long. Germline CDR1 is SGHRS and CDR2 is YFSETQ. Trimming took 3 bases from V and 2 from J, leaving 12 bases between them. CDR3 residues: CASSWTNPTYEQYF. For the CDR3, the DNA is TGCGCCAGCAGCTGGACTAATCCGACCTACGAGCAGTACTTC.

V gene TRBV5-1 combines with J gene TRBJ1-2, with 8 bases lining up with TRBD1. V shed 4 bases and J 4 bases; nucleotides not matched to a gene: 9. Germline V gene lookup returns CDR1 SGHRS and CDR2 YFSETQ. This CDR3 is built from 15 residues. The CDR3 here is CASSGSGQGFYGYTF. DNA for the CDR3: TGCGCCAGCAGCGGATCCGGACAGGGTTTCTATGGCTACACCTTC.

The chain recombines TRBV4-1 with TRBJ2-5; 8 bases line up with TRBD1. CDR3 size: 16 residues. Germline V gene data show CDR1 as MGHRA and CDR2 as YSYEKL. With V trimmed by 0 bases and J by 1 base, 4 bases remained unmatched. CDR3 nucleotide sequence: TGCGCCAGCAGCCAAGATTGGACAGGGCGCCAAGAGACCCAGTACTTC. It translates to CASSQDWTGRQETQYF.

V gene TRBV30 combines with J gene TRBJ1-2; maybe TRBD1 (5 bases). V gave up 0 bases and J gave up 2 bases, with 10 bases separating them. Germline loops: CDR1 GTSNPN, CDR2 SVGIG (reference sequence). The CDR3 runs to 14 residues. The CDR3 nucleotides are TGTGCCTGGAGTGTAGGGGCGGGGAACTATGGCTACACCTTC. Translating it yields CAWSVGAGNYGYTF. The complete variable domain, with remaining parts taken from reference TRBV30 and TRBJ1-2, reads SQTIHQWPATLVQPVGSPLSLECTVEGTSNPNLYWYRQAAGRGLQLLFYSVGIGQISSEVPQNLSASRPQDRQFILSSKKLLLSDSGFYLCAWSVGAGNYGYTFGSGTRLTVV.

The chain combines TRBV9 with TRBJ2-1; 7 bases are a match to TRBD1. CDR3 length: 14 residues. The trim removed 4 bases at V and 1 base at J, leaving 2 bases unmatched. Looked up from germline, CDR1 is SGDLS and CDR2 is YYNGEE. The CDR3 protein is CASSPGGSYNEQFF. The CDR3 DNA reads TGTGCCAGCAGCCCAGGGGGATCCTACAATGAGCAGTTCTTC.

The V gene is TRBV6-5, the J gene TRBJ2-7, with D hard to call. Germline loops: CDR1 MNHEY, CDR2 SVGAGI. This CDR3 comprises 13 residues. V was trimmed by 10 bases and J by 0 bases, leaving 13 bases between them. The DNA of the CDR3 is TGTGCCACTATACAATCGGGCTCCTACGAGCAGTACTTC. Translating it yields CATIQSGSYEQYF.

The J gene is TRBJ1-5, the V gene TRBV19; D might be TRBD1 (6 bases). CDR3 length equals 17 residues. CDR1 is LNHDA and CDR2 is SQIVND in the germline V gene (reference sequence). The V end lost 6 bases, the J end lost 2 bases, and 20 bases lay between the germline ends. The CDR3 here is CASRHREVVDGNQPQHF. For the CDR3, the DNA is TGTGCCAGTAGACACAGGGAAGTAGTCGATGGCAATCAGCCCCAGCATTTT.

This clone was detected a few times. The chain joins TRBV4-1 to TRBJ2-2; 8 bases map to TRBD1. Germline loops: CDR1 MGHRA, CDR2 YSYEKL. V lost 2 bases to trimming and J lost 7 bases; unmatched junction nucleotides: 3. The CDR3 contains 14 residues. This CDR3 is CASSQQQGDGELFF. The DNA of the CDR3 is TGCGCCAGCAGCCAACAACAGGGGGACGGGGAGCTGTTTTTT.

The chain links TRBV29-1 to TRBJ2-5; 8 bases align to TRBD2. CDR1 and CDR2 (germline): SQVTM, ANQGSEA. Unmatched junction bases numbered 10, after V lost 8 bases and J lost 5 bases. The CDR3 extends over 13 amino acids. DNA for the CDR3: TGCAGCACCGGGACTAGTGGTTGGGAGACCCAGTACTTC. Residues: CSTGTSGWETQYF.

This clone is a singleton in its sample. The rearrangement uses TRBV10-3 and TRBJ1-5, with 7 positions matching TRBD1. The V gene's germline CDR1 is ENHRY and CDR2 SYGVKD. The junction had 8 bases not matched to a gene; V was cut back by 2 bases and J by 4 bases. The CDR3 length is 16 residues. The CDR3 DNA reads as TGTGCCATCAGTGAGGGAGGACAGGTCGGGAATCAGCCCCAGCATTTT. It encodes CAISEGGQVGNQPQHF.

This clone turned up a few times. CDR3 coding DNA: TGCGCCAGCAGCTCTCAGGGGAATGAGCAGTTCTTC. It encodes CASSSQGNEQFF. The chain links TRBV5-1 to TRBJ2-1, with a weak D call TRBD1 (6 bases). The CDR3 sequence is 12 residues long. Germline V lookup: CDR1 SGHRS, CDR2 YFSETQ. V was cut by 3 bases and J by 7 bases, with 8 bases left in between.

CDR3 DNA sequence: TGTGCCACTACAGGGGAGATCTACGAGCAGTACTTC. Protein product: CATTGEIYEQYF. The V call is TRBV7-9, the J call TRBJ2-7; 7 nucleotides line up with TRBD1. CDR3 size: 12 residues. CDR1 and CDR2 from the germline V gene are SEHNR and FQNEAQ (reference sequence). J lost 3 bases, V lost 10 bases, and 6 bases had no gene match.

V usage is TRBV2 and J usage is TRBJ1-2; 9 bases map to TRBD1. Germline CDR1 is SNHLY and CDR2 is FYNNEI. The CDR3 sequence is 16 residues long. The trim removed 3 bases at V and 5 bases at J, leaving 10 bases unmatched. The chain's CDR3 is CASSEGQGGTFYGYTF. The CDR3 coding sequence is TGTGCCAGCAGTGAGGGACAGGGCGGGACCTTTTATGGCTACACCTTC.